This T cell receptor (beta chain) stems from a study of OX40 agonist ivuxolimab in advanced cancers. Study-wide context: Dose-escalation patients were diagnosed with hepatocellular carcinoma, melanoma, renal cell cancer or head and neck cancer. Partial responses occurred in Three dose-escalation patients, one with hepatocellular carcinoma and two with cutaneous melanoma.

This clone was recorded once. Its antigen is not known. V was clipped by 0 bases and J by 4 bases, with 18 bases between them. CDR1 is SGHNT, CDR2 YENEEA, per germline. The CDR3 has 17 residues. TCRdb's table, derived via immunoSEQ multiplex PCR, lists solely in-frame clones and lacks some. The data hold 65,000 to 75,000 clones, with 70% to 90% observed a single time. General study results and limits: Normalized T-cell clonal expansion was also low in a subset of nonresponders.

The V gene is TRBV11-3, the J gene TRBJ1-1; D not certain. This sequence was found in an adult with an advanced solid tumor such as melanoma, head and neck, liver or kidney cancer. The specimen comprised CD4+ or CD8+ T cells sorted from blood, sampled in a trial of the OX40 agonist ivuxolimab. The CDR3 loop reads CASSLESRVAASTEAFF. CDR3 sequence (DNA): TGTGCCAGCAGCTTAGAGTCACGAGTAGCTGCGAGCACTGAAGCTTTCTTT.